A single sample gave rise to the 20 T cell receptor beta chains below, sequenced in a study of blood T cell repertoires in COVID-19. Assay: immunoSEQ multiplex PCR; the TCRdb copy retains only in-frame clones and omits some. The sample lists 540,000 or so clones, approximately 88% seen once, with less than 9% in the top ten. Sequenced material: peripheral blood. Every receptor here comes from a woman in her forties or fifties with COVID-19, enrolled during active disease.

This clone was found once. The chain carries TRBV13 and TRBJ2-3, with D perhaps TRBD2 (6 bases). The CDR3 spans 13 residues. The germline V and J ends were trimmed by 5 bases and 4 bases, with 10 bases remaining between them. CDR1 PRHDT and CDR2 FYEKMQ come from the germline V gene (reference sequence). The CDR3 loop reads CASSRSGADTQYF. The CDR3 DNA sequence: TGTGCCAGCAGCCGATCGGGGGCAGATACGCAGTATTTT.

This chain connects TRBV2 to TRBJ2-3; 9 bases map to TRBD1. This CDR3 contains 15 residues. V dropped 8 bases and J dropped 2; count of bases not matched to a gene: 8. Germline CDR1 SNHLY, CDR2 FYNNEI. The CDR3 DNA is TGTGCCAGCGCCCCCCGGGACAGGGACACAGATACGCAGTATTTT. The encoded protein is CASAPRDRDTDTQYF.

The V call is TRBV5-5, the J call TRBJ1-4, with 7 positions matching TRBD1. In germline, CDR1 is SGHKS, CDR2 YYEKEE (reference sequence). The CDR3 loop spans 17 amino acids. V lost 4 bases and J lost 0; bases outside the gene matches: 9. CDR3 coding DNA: TGTGCCAGCAGCGAGGGGACAGCCATTGCAACTAATGAAAAACTGTTTTTT. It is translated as CASSEGTAIATNEKLFF.

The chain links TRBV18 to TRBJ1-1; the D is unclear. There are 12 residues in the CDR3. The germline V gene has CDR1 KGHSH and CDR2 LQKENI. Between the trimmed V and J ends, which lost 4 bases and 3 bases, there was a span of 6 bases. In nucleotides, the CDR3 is TGTGCCAGCTCACTCTCGGACACTGAAGCTTTCTTT. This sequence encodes CASSLSDTEAFF.

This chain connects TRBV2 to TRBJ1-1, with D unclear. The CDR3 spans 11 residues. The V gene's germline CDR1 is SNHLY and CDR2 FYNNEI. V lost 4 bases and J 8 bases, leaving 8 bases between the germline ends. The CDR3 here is CASSAIEEAFF. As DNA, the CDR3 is TGTGCCAGCAGTGCGATCGAGGAAGCTTTCTTT.

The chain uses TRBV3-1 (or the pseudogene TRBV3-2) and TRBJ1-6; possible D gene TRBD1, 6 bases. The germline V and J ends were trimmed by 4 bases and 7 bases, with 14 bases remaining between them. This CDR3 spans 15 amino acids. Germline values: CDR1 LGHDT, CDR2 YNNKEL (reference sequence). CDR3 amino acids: CASSLQWGGNSPLHF. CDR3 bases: TGTGCCAGCAGCCTCCAGTGGGGGGGCAATTCACCCCTCCACTTT.

The CDR3 here is CASSSGTSAAYEQYF. CDR3 sequence (DNA): TGTGCCAGCAGTTCCGGGACTAGCGCAGCCTACGAGCAGTACTTC. The chain links TRBV2 to TRBJ2-7; TRBD2 agrees at 10 bases. V lost 5 bases, J lost 2 bases, and 6 bases stayed unmatched. This CDR3 is built from 15 residues. The V gene's germline CDR1 is SNHLY and CDR2 FYNNEI.

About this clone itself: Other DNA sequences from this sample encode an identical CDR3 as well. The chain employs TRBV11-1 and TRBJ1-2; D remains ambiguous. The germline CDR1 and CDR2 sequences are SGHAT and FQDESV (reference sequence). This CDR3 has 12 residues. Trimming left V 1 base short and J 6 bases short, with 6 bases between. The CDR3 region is CASSLEGDGYTF. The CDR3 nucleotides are TGTGCCAGCAGCTTAGAGGGAGATGGCTACACCTTC.

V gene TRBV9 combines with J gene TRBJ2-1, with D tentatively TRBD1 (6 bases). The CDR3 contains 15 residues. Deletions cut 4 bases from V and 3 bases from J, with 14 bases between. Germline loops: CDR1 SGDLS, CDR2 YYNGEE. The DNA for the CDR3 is TGTGCCAGCAGCCCCACGGGACAACGCTACAATGAGCAGTTCTTC. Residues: CASSPTGQRYNEQFF.

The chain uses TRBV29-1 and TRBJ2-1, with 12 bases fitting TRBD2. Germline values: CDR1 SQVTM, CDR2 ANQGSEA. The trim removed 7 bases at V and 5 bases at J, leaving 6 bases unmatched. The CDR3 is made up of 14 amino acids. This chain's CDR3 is CSAWGLAGDNEQFF. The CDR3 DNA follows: TGCAGCGCGTGGGGACTAGCGGGTGACAATGAGCAGTTCTTC.

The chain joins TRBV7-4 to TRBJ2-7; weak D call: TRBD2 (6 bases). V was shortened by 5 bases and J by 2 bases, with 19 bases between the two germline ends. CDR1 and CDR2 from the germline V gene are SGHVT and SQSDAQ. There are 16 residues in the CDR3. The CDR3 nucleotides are TGTGCCAGCAGCCGCTACACAGTGCGGGGACCCTACGAGCAGTACTTC. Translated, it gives CASSRYTVRGPYEQYF.

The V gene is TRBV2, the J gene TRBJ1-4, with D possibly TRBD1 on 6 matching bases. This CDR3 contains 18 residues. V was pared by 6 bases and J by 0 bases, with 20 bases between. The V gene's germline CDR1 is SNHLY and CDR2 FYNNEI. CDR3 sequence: CASRDPGDLRATNEKLFF. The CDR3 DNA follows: TGTGCCAGCAGGGATCCAGGGGACCTCAGAGCAACTAATGAAAAACTGTTTTTT.

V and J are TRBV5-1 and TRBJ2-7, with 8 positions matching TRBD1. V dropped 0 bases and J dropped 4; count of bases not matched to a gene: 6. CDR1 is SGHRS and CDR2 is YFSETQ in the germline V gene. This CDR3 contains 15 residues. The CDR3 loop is CASSLAQGVMYEQYF. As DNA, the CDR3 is TGCGCCAGCAGCTTGGCACAGGGGGTGATGTACGAGCAGTACTTC.

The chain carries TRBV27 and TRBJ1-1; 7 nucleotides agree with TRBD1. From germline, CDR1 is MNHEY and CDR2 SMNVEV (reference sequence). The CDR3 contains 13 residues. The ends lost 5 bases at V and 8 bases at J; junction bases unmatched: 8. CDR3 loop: CASSPTAGGEAFF. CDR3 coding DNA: TGTGCCAGCAGTCCAACCGCAGGGGGGGAAGCTTTCTTT.

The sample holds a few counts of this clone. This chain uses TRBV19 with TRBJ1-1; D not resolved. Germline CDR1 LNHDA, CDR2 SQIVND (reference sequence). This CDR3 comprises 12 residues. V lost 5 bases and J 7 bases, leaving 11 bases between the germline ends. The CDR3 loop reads CASSLRGVEAFF. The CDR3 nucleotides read TGTGCCAGTAGTCTCCGCGGGGTTGAAGCTTTCTTT.

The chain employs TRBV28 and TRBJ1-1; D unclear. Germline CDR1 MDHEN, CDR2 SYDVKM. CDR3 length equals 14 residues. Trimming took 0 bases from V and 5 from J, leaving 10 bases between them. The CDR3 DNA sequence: TGTGCCAGCAGTTTATGGTCGAGGGAGACTGAAGCTTTCTTT. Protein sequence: CASSLWSRETEAFF.

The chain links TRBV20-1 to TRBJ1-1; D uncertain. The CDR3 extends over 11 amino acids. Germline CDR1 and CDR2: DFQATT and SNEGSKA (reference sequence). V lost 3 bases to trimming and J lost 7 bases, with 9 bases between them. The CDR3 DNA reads TGCAGTGCTAGTACCTCCTATGAAGCTTTCTTT. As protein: CSASTSYEAFF.

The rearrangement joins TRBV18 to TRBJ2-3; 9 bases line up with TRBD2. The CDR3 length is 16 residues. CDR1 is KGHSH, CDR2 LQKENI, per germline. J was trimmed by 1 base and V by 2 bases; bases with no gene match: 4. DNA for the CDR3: TGTGCCAGCTCACCAGTCTCTAGCGGGGGCACAGATACGCAGTATTTT. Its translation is CASSPVSSGGTDTQYF.

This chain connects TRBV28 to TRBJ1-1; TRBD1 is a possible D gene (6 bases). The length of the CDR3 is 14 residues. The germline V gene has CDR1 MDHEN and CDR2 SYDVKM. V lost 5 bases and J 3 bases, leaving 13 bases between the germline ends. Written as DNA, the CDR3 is TGTGCCAGCAGTCCACAGGGTAAATACACTGAAGCTTTCTTT. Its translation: CASSPQGKYTEAFF.

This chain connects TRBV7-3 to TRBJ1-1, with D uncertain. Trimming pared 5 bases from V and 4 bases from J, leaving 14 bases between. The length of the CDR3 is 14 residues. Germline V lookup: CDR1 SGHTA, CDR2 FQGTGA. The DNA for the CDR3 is TGTGCCAGCAGCCTATCCCACAGTTCCACTGAAGCTTTCTTT. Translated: CASSLSHSSTEAFF. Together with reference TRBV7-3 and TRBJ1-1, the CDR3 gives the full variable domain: GAGVSQTPSNKVTEKGKYVELRCDPISGHTALYWYRQSLGQGPEFLIYFQGTGAADDSGLPNDRFFAVRPEGSVSTLKIQRTERGDSAVYLCASSLSHSSTEAFFGQGTRLTVV.